Given below is one T cell receptor (beta chain) in context. The data were obtained in a study of T cell responses to AZD1222 COVID-19 vaccine. Method: immunoSEQ multiplex PCR; TCRdb's copy keeps in-frame clones and lacks some. The sample yields approximately 150,000 clones, around nine tenths seen once. The sequence was collected from an adult in good health. The sequencing used peripheral blood, collected on day 0 of AZD1222 vaccination.

CDR3 DNA sequence: TGTGCCTGGAGTGTAAGAGGCCCCGAGACCCTCCACTTT. It translates to CAWSVRGPETLHF. This rearrangement joins TRBV30 to TRBJ1-6, with unresolved D. Per germline, CDR1 GTSNPN and CDR2 SVGIG (reference sequence). The CDR3 loop spans 13 amino acids. V was clipped by 0 bases and J by 14 bases, with 14 bases between them.